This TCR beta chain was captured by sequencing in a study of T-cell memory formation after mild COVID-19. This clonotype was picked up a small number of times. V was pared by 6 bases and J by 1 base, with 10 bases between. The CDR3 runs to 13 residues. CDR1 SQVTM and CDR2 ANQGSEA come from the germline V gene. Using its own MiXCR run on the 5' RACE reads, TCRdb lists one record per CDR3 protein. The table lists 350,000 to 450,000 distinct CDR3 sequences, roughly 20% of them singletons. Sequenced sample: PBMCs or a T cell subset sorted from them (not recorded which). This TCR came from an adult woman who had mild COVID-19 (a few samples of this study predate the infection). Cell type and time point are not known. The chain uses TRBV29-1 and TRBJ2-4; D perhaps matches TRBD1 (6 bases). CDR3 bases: TGCAGCGTACTCGACAGGGCCAAAAACATTCAGTACTTC. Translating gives CSVLDRAKNIQYF.